Below are 23 T cell receptor beta chains sequenced from a single sample in a study of cytomegalovirus exposure and HLA in healthy donors. The PCR used 60 Vbeta and 13 Jbeta primers. Profiling relied on immunoSEQ multiplex PCR, and the TCRdb table lists in-frame clones only, not all of them. Found here are some 170,000 clones, about four fifths of them singletons; the top ten hold around 3%. Sequencing was carried out using PBMCs. All receptors derive from a male donor in good health and CMV-seronegative.

The chain is built from TRBV2 and TRBJ2-5, with a possible D match to TRBD1 (5 bases). The CDR3 spans 15 residues. Looked up from germline, CDR1 is SNHLY and CDR2 is FYNNEI. V was clipped by 3 bases and J by 1 base, with 12 bases between them. The CDR3 nucleotides are TGTGCCAGCAGTGACTTTCTGCAGGGCCAAGAGACCCAGTACTTC. Amino acids: CASSDFLQGQETQYF.

The rearrangement links TRBV19 to TRBJ1-4; 8 bases map to TRBD1. V lost 1 base, J lost 10 bases, and 17 bases stayed unmatched. The CDR3 loop spans 18 amino acids. The germline V gene has CDR1 LNHDA and CDR2 SQIVND (reference sequence). The CDR3 sequence is CASSIGYPGGSFVGKLFF. The CDR3 bases are TGTGCCAGTAGTATAGGGTACCCAGGGGGCTCCTTCGTCGGAAAACTGTTTTTT.

The chain recombines TRBV5-3 with TRBJ2-7; D gene unclear. TRBV5-3 is placed among ORFs of uncertain function. The CDR3 is made up of 15 amino acids. V lost 7 bases and J lost 0, with 17 bases in between. This CDR3 is CARGGLHRSSYEQYF. For the CDR3, the DNA is TGTGCCAGAGGTGGTCTCCACAGAAGCTCCTACGAGCAGTACTTC.

The V gene is TRBV18, the J gene TRBJ2-5; 12 nucleotides line up with TRBD2. Germline trimming cut 6 bases from V and 4 bases from J; bases unmatched to any gene: 3. There are 14 residues in the CDR3. Germline V CDR1 and CDR2: KGHSH, LQKENI. The CDR3, as DNA: TGTGCCAGCTCGGAACTAGCGGGAGGAGAGACCCAGTACTTC. As protein: CASSELAGGETQYF.

The V and J genes are TRBV6-6 and TRBJ2-1; D possibly corresponds to TRBD1 (6 bases). Germline V CDR1 and CDR2: MNHNY, SVGAGI (reference sequence). Trimming took 5 bases from V and 5 from J, leaving 13 bases between them. The CDR3 loop spans 14 amino acids. DNA of the CDR3: TGTGCCAGCAGTGACGGGACACTCCACAATGAGCAGTTCTTC. Translating gives CASSDGTLHNEQFF.

V usage is TRBV6-6 and J usage is TRBJ1-5; perhaps TRBD1 as D (5 bases). The CDR3 is 13 residues long. In germline, CDR1 is MNHNY, CDR2 SVGAGI (reference sequence). The ends were cut back, 5 bases at V and 5 bases at J, with 10 bases in the middle. The CDR3 here is CASSTTDYQPQHF. The CDR3 region has the DNA TGTGCCAGCAGTACGACAGATTATCAGCCCCAGCATTTT.

This clone was counted a single time. This sequence joins TRBV6-6 and TRBJ2-1, with D possibly matching TRBD1 (5 bases). The CDR3 runs to 14 residues. Germline V CDR1 and CDR2: MNHNY, SVGAGI (reference sequence). Trimming pared 6 bases from V and 5 bases from J, leaving 14 bases between. The CDR3 DNA follows: TGTGCCAGCAGCCTCCTAGGGGAAAACAATGAGCAGTTCTTC. Encoded protein: CASSLLGENNEQFF.

V gene TRBV29-1 combines with J gene TRBJ2-4, with 9 bases identical to TRBD1. The CDR3 has 16 residues. The germline V gene encodes CDR1 SQVTM and CDR2 ANQGSEA. After removal of 6 bases from V and 4 bases from J, the junction contained 13 bases not matched to a gene. CDR3 DNA: TGCAGCGTCCACCCGCCGGGACAGGGATCAAAAAACATTCAGTACTTC. This gives the protein CSVHPPGQGSKNIQYF.

This clone was seen a few times. This rearrangement joins TRBV18 to TRBJ1-4; D uncertain. Germline lookup yields CDR1 KGHSH and CDR2 LQKENI. This CDR3 contains 15 residues. Trimming shortened V by 1 base and J by 8 bases, and 14 bases separated the two germline ends. CDR3 in amino acids: CASSPRGRVEEKLFF. The DNA for the CDR3 is TGTGCCAGCTCACCACGAGGGAGAGTTGAAGAAAAACTGTTTTTT.

The chain employs TRBV6-1 and TRBJ2-1; 10 nucleotides line up with TRBD1. V was pared by 3 bases and J by 2 bases, with 4 bases of the junction left unmatched. CDR3 size: 16 residues. CDR1 is MNHNS and CDR2 is SASEGT in the germline V gene. CDR3 residues: CASSESGTGAYNEQFF. In DNA form, the CDR3 reads TGTGCCAGCAGTGAGTCCGGGACAGGGGCCTACAATGAGCAGTTCTTC.

This clone was seen only a few times. This sequence joins TRBV6-6 and TRBJ1-5; D not resolved. CDR3 size: 16 residues. CDR1 and CDR2 from the germline V gene are MNHNY and SVGAGI (reference sequence). Trimming took off 6 bases at V and 0 bases at J, with 15 bases between the two ends. This CDR3 reads CASSRGSPASNQPQHF. As DNA, the CDR3 is TGTGCCAGCAGCCGGGGAAGCCCCGCTAGCAATCAGCCCCAGCATTTT.

This clone has just a few counts. The rearrangement links TRBV7-7 to TRBJ2-1, with D maybe TRBD2 (7 bases). The germline V and J ends were trimmed by 1 base and 12 bases, with 10 bases remaining between them. Germline CDR1 is SSHAT and CDR2 is FNYEAQ (reference sequence). The CDR3 sequence is 12 residues long. The CDR3, as DNA: TGTGCCAGCAGCTTAGGGGGGGGCGTGCAGTTCTTC. This codes for CASSLGGGVQFF. The whole variable domain, filled in from reference TRBV7-7 and TRBJ2-1, reads GAGVSQSPRYKVTKRGQDVTLRCDPISSHATLYWYQQALGQGPEFLTYFNYEAQPDKSGLPSDRFSAERPEGSISTLTIQRTEQRDSAMYRCASSLGGGVQFFGPGTRLTVL.

This sequence joins TRBV2 and TRBJ2-6, with D possibly matching TRBD1 (5 bases). The length of the CDR3 is 17 residues. Germline V gives CDR1 SNHLY, CDR2 FYNNEI. The V gene lost 7 bases and the J gene lost 4 bases, with 20 bases spanning the gap. The CDR3 DNA follows: TGTGCCAGCAACGGTGGGGCGCGGATAATAGGGGCCAACGTCCTGACTTTC. This gives the protein CASNGGARIIGANVLTF.

The chain is built from TRBV4-2 and TRBJ2-7; 7 bases are shared with TRBD2. There are 17 residues in the CDR3. V trimming: 1 base; J trimming: 0 bases; junction bases outside the gene matches: 9. The germline V gene encodes CDR1 LGHNA and CDR2 YNFKEQ. Here the CDR3 reads CASSQGGLGGSSYEQYF. CDR3 bases: TGTGCCAGCAGCCAAGGGGGACTGGGCGGGAGCTCCTACGAGCAGTACTTC.

This clone was counted between two and nine times. The rearrangement links TRBV14 to TRBJ2-7; tentative D call: TRBD2 (5 bases). CDR3 length equals 18 residues. Between the trimmed V and J ends, which lost 3 bases and 3 bases, there was a span of 24 bases. Germline values: CDR1 SGHDN, CDR2 FVKESK. The CDR3 region has the DNA TGTGCCAGCAGCCACTTTGGGTTCGTGGGAGCGGCCCTCTACGAGCAGTACTTC. Its protein is CASSHFGFVGAALYEQYF.

The chain carries TRBV15 and TRBJ1-5; no clear D gene. V shed 5 bases and J shed 0 bases, with 11 bases lying between them. This CDR3 comprises 15 residues. Germline values: CDR1 LNHNV, CDR2 YYDKDF (reference sequence). The CDR3 bases are TGTGCCACCAGCGGGCTCCTCTATAGCAATCAGCCCCAGCATTTT. Protein sequence: CATSGLLYSNQPQHF. Full variable domain (rest looked up from reference TRBV15 and TRBJ1-5): DAMVIQNPRYQVTQFGKPVTLSCSQTLNHNVMYWYQQKSSQAPKLLFHYYDKDFNNEADTPDNFQSRRPNTSFCFLDIRSPGLGDTAMYLCATSGLLYSNQPQHFGDGTRLSIL.

The chain recombines TRBV7-2 with TRBJ2-1; 8 bases match TRBD1. Germline loops: CDR1 SGHTA, CDR2 FQGNSA. The junction had 7 bases not matched to a gene; V was cut back by 4 bases and J by 8 bases. The CDR3 is made up of 14 amino acids. CDR3 loop: CASSSRDRYHEQFF. DNA for the CDR3: TGTGCCAGCAGCTCCCGGGACAGGTACCATGAGCAGTTCTTC.

V usage is TRBV6-6 and J usage is TRBJ2-7; maybe TRBD1 (6 bases). This CDR3 contains 15 residues. The germline CDR1 and CDR2 sequences are MNHNY and SVGAGI (reference sequence). V was shortened by 4 bases and J by 2 bases, with 15 bases between the two germline ends. CDR3 in DNA: TGTGCCAGCAGTTCTCCATACAGGGCCCCCTACGAGCAGTACTTC. Translation: CASSSPYRAPYEQYF.

The J gene is TRBJ2-7, the V gene TRBV29-1; weak D call: TRBD2 (6 bases). The CDR3 runs to 13 residues. The V gene lost 7 bases and the J gene lost 0 bases, with 13 bases spanning the gap. Looked up from germline, CDR1 is SQVTM and CDR2 is ANQGSEA. CDR3 bases: TGCAGCGCGTCCGGAGGGAGCTCCTACGAGCAGTACTTC. It is translated as CSASGGSSYEQYF.

On this clone itself: The junction departs from germline at one end; a sequencing error may be responsible. The rearrangement joins TRBV7-9 to TRBJ1-6; a possible D gene is TRBD1 (6 bases). This CDR3 has 15 amino acids. CDR1 is SEHNR, CDR2 FQNEAQ, per germline (reference sequence). For the CDR3, the DNA is TGTTCCAGCAGCCCACAAGGGGGGGATAATTCACCCCTCCACTTT. Protein product: CSSSPQGGDNSPLHF.

The chain links TRBV28 to TRBJ2-1, with 11 bases matching TRBD2. The CDR3 runs to 17 residues. The V segment lost 11 bases and the J segment 4 bases; nucleotides outside the gene matches: 16. Per germline, CDR1 MDHEN and CDR2 SYDVKM. The CDR3 here is CAVSGTSGLPPYNEQFF. The CDR3 DNA sequence: TGTGCCGTCAGCGGGACTAGCGGTTTGCCCCCTTACAATGAGCAGTTCTTC.

This clone has a handful of counts. The chain has TRBV30 and TRBJ1-1; 7 nucleotides line up with TRBD1. This CDR3 is 12 amino acids long. Germline CDR1 reads GTSNPN; CDR2 reads SVGIG (reference sequence). CDR3 sequence (DNA): TGTGTGACAGGGTGGCTGAACACTGAAGCTTTCTTT. Translated, it gives CVTGWLNTEAFF.

The chain links TRBV15 to TRBJ1-5; 8 bases match TRBD1. J gave up 3 bases and V 2 bases, and 6 bases lay outside the gene matches. Germline V gives CDR1 LNHNV, CDR2 YYDKDF (reference sequence). The length of the CDR3 is 16 residues. The CDR3 loop reads CATSRPDRGLNQPQHF. The CDR3 DNA follows: TGTGCCACCAGCAGACCTGACAGGGGACTCAATCAGCCCCAGCATTTT.